This is a list of T cell receptor beta chains from one sample in a study of blood T cells in healthy people across ages. One entry per CDR3 protein results from TCRdb running MiXCR on the 5' RACE reads. The sample contains about 680,000 distinct CDR3 sequences, around 45% of which appear only once. What was sequenced was blood. The receptors were gathered from a woman aged 60-75 years in good health. The CDR3 runs from the conserved cysteine through the conserved F or W. A D gene is named only where the DNA matches it firmly. The size field is filled for only some rows; it gives once, few, many or a size class.

>TRBJ2-7|NA|TRBV20-1|TRBD2
TGCAGTGCTAGAAGGGCTAGCGGGACCTACGAGCAGTACTTC
CSARRASGTYEQYF
>TRBJ2-3|NA|TRBV10-3|NA
TGTGCCGTCAGGTCAAGACAGGATGGCACAGATACGCAGTATTTT
CAVRSRQDGTDTQYF
>TRBJ2-5|NA|TRBV13|NA
TGTGCCAGCGGGCGGACGGGAGCAGAGACCCAGTACTTC
CASGRTGAETQYF
>TRBJ1-2|NA|TRBV21-1|NA
TGTGCCAGCAGCCCTTGCTCCGGGACAGGGAAGGATGGCTACACCTTC
CASSPCSGTGKDGYTF
>TRBJ2-3|many|TRBV29-1|TRBD2
TGCAGTGGGGCTAGCGGGAGTTGGACAGATACGCAGTATTTT
CSGASGSWTDTQYF
>TRBJ1-1|NA|TRBV28|NA
TGTGCCAGCCATGCTACTCTGAACACTGGAGCTTTCTTT
CASHATLNTGAFF
>TRBJ2-4|NA|TRBV3-1|NA
TGTGCCAGCAGCCAAGAAGATAACATTCAGTACTTC
CASSQEDNIQYF
>TRBJ2-1|NA|TRBV29-1|NA
TGCAGCGTTGAACAAGAGACCCAGTTCTTC
CSVEQETQFF
>TRBJ2-3|NA|TRBV10-3|TRBD2
TGTGCCATCAGTGAGTTTAGCGGGAGAACCCAAGATACGCAGTATTTT
CAISEFSGRTQDTQYF
>TRBJ1-2|many|TRBV7-2|TRBD1
TGTGCCAGCAGCTCCTTACAGGGGTACTATGGCTACACCTTC
CASSSLQGYYGYTF
>TRBJ2-7|few|TRBV19|TRBD2
TGTGCCAGTAGTATGACTAGCGGGAGCTACAATGAGCAGTACTTC
CASSMTSGSYNEQYF
>TRBJ2-3|NA|TRBV20-1|TRBD2
TGCAGTGCTAGGGACCTAGCGGGAAGGACGCAGTATTTT
CSARDLAGRTQYF
>TRBJ1-4|few|TRBV27|NA
TGTGCCAGCAGTTTGGTGTCTGGGGGCTATGAAAAACTGTTTTTT
CASSLVSGGYEKLFF
>TRBJ1-1|few|TRBV7-2|NA
TGTGCCAGCAGCTTCCATGCCATGAACACTGAAGCTTTCTTT
CASSFHAMNTEAFF
>TRBJ2-7|NA|TRBV7-6|TRBD2
TGTGCCAGCAGCTTAGAAGCTAGCGGGAGGAGGGGGATTGAGGCCGAGCAGTACTTC
CASSLEASGRRGIEAEQYF
>TRBJ1-1|NA|TRBV29-1|NA
TGCAGCGCCCGACTCGGGGGTTACACTGAAGCTTTCTTT
CSARLGGYTEAFF
>TRBJ1-2|NA|TRBV10-3|NA
TGTACCATCAGTGACCGTCGGGGGCACAACTATGGCTACACCTTC
CTISDRRGHNYGYTF
>TRBJ2-1|NA|TRBV9|NA
TGTGCCAGCAGCGTATCACAGGGCAGCTACAATGAGCAGTTCTTC
CASSVSQGSYNEQFF
>TRBJ2-7|few|TRBV5-1|NA
TGCGCCAGCCGCCAGTTTGGCGGCTCCTACGAGCAGTACTTC
CASRQFGGSYEQYF
>TRBJ1-2|many|TRBV5-4|TRBD1
TGTGCCAGCAGTTCTCACGGGACAGCCTATGGCTACACCTTC
CASSSHGTAYGYTF
>TRBJ2-3|NA|TRBV3-1|NA
TGTGCCAGCAGCCCGGGGGCACGAAATACGCAGTATTTT
CASSPGARNTQYF
>TRBJ2-3|few|TRBV7-9|TRBD2
TGTGCCGGAATAGCGGGGGTCGGTAGCACAGATACGCAGTATTTT
CAGIAGVGSTDTQYF
>TRBJ2-5|NA|TRBV19|TRBD2
TGTGCCAGTAGTCCCCGACTAGCGGGCCACCAAGAGACCCAGTACTTC
CASSPRLAGHQETQYF
>TRBJ1-5|NA|TRBV20-1|NA
TGCAGTGCTAGCCGTGTGCGGGGGCTTGATCAGCCCCAGCATTTT
CSASRVRGLDQPQHF
>TRBJ2-1|NA|TRBV7-2|NA
TGTGCCAGCAGCCGGGGCATCTACAATGAGCAGTTCTTC
CASSRGIYNEQFF
>TRBJ1-4|few|TRBV29-1|NA
TGCAGCGTTGAAGGGTCTTCGCGTGAAAAACTGTTTTTT
CSVEGSSREKLFF
>TRBJ1-1|NA|TRBV10-3|TRBD1
TGTGCCACCGAGACAGGGACAAGGACTGAAGCTTTCTTT
CATETGTRTEAFF
>TRBJ2-5|NA|TRBV6-5|NA
TGTGCCAGCGGTAGTAGGGAGGAGCAGTACTTC
CASGSREEQYF
>TRBJ2-6|once|TRBV20-1|TRBD2
TGCAGTACTAGCGACTCTGGGGCCAACGTCCTGACTTTC
CSTSDSGANVLTF
>TRBJ2-1|NA|TRBV14|TRBD1
TGTGCCAGCAGCCCACTTACCGACAGGGGAAGGCAAAACAATGAGCAGTTCTTC
CASSPLTDRGRQNNEQFF
>TRBJ2-5|NA|TRBV25-1|TRBD1
TGTGCCACCTCTCCGGGACAGGATAACCAAGAGACCCAGTACTTC
CATSPGQDNQETQYF
>TRBJ1-5|few|TRBV7-2|TRBD1
TGTGCCAGCAGCTTAGGAGGACAGGGTATAAGTCAGCCCCAGCATTTT
CASSLGGQGISQPQHF
>TRBJ2-3|NA|TRBV20-1|NA
TGCAGTGCTAGACGAACAGCGCCAGATACGCAGTATTTT
CSARRTAPDTQYF
>TRBJ2-3|NA|TRBV29-1|TRBD2
TGCAGCGTTGGGGGAGTGTCTAGCGGGAGGGTGGGGAGCACAGATACGCAGTATTTT
CSVGGVSSGRVGSTDTQYF
>TRBJ2-7|many|TRBV3-1|TRBD2
TGTGCCAGCAGCCCCCGGGCTAGCGGGGCCTACGAGCAGTACTTC
CASSPRASGAYEQYF
>TRBJ2-3|NA|TRBV7-3|TRBD1
TGTGCCAGCAGCCCGGGACAGGGCTTAGACCTTACGCAGTATTTT
CASSPGQGLDLTQYF
>TRBJ2-2|NA|TRBV5-6|NA
TGTGCCAGCAGGATCGTAGGAGCGTCCGGGGAGCTGTTTTTT
CASRIVGASGELFF
>TRBJ2-5|NA|TRBV5-1|TRBD2
TGCGCCAGCAGCTTGGTAGCGGGTCAACTTCAAGAGACCCAGTACTTC
CASSLVAGQLQETQYF
>TRBJ2-7|NA|TRBV6-6|NA
TGTGCCAGCAGTTACTCGAGAAGGGCCAGCTCCTACGAGCAGTACTTC
CASSYSRRASSYEQYF
>TRBJ2-1|NA|TRBV7-2|TRBD1
TGTGCCAGCAGCCACGGGACAGGAAGGAGCTCCTACAATGAGCAGTTCTTC
CASSHGTGRSSYNEQFF
>TRBJ1-2|few|TRBV6-2/TRBV6-3|TRBD1
TGTGCCAGCAGATATACCGGGACAGTTCTTGGCTACACCTTC
CASRYTGTVLGYTF
>TRBJ2-5|NA|TRBV27|NA
TGTGCCAGCCCGACACTCCAAGAGACCCAGTACTTC
CASPTLQETQYF
>TRBJ1-6|NA|TRBV7-8|NA
TGTGCCAGCAGTAGGGGGGAAGATTATTCACCCCTCCACTTT
CASSRGEDYSPLHF
>TRBJ2-7|many|TRBV7-9|TRBD1
TGTGCCAGCAGTTATAACAGGGGTTACGAGCAGTACTTC
CASSYNRGYEQYF
>TRBJ1-1|NA|TRBV4-1|NA
TGCGCCAGCAGCCAAGAACAATCACGGGGAACTGAAGCTTTCTTT
CASSQEQSRGTEAFF
>TRBJ2-3|NA|TRBV2|TRBD2
TGTGCCAGCAGTGAGTCGGCTAGCGGGAGCGGGGGCACAGATACGCAGTATTTT
CASSESASGSGGTDTQYF
>TRBJ1-3|NA|TRBV29-1|NA
TGCAGCGTTGCCTGGACAGTCGAAGGAAACACCATATATTTT
CSVAWTVEGNTIYF
>TRBJ2-1|NA|TRBV29-1|NA
TGCAGCGTTCTGGGGGGGCGAGGCATCGGGTCCGATGAGCAGTTCTTC
CSVLGGRGIGSDEQFF
>TRBJ2-5|NA|TRBV18|NA
TGTGCCAGCTCGTCGGAAACAAGAGGGGAGACCCAGTACTTC
CASSSETRGETQYF
>TRBJ2-3|NA|TRBV2|NA
TGTGCCAGCAGTGAAGAAAGCGCAACACCCACAGATACGCAGTATTTT
CASSEESATPTDTQYF
>TRBJ2-3|NA|TRBV6-4|NA
TGTGCCAGCAGTGACAGGGCCACAGATACGCAGTATTTT
CASSDRATDTQYF
>TRBJ2-7|NA|TRBV28|TRBD2
TGTGCCAGCAGCGGGTGCCTTAGCGGGCCCTCCTACGAGCAGTACTTC
CASSGCLSGPSYEQYF
>TRBJ2-1|once|TRBV20-1|NA
TGCAGTGCTAGGGTCGCTTCCCCCACCTGGAGGGTCGAGGGGTTCTTC
CSARVASPTWRVEGFF
>TRBJ2-3|NA|TRBV18|NA
TGTGCCAGCTCACCCAGTGTCCCTACAGATACGCAGTATTTT
CASSPSVPTDTQYF
>TRBJ2-1|few|TRBV7-9|TRBD1
TGTGCCAGCAGCTTAGGACAGGGGGGTACCTACAATGAGCAGTTCTTC
CASSLGQGGTYNEQFF